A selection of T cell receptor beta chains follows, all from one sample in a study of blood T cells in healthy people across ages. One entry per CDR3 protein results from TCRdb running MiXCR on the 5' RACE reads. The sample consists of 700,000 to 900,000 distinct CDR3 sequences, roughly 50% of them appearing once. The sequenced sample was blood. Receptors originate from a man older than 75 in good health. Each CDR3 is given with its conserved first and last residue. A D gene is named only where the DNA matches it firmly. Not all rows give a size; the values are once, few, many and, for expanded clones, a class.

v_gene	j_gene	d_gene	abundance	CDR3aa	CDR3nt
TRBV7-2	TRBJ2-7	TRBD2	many	CASSSNSGTTYEQYF	TGTGCCAGCAGCTCTAACAGCGGGACTACCTACGAGCAGTACTTC
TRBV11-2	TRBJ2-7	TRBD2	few	CASSPQGGGPYEQYF	TGTGCCAGCAGCCCCCAGGGCGGGGGACCCTACGAGCAGTACTTC
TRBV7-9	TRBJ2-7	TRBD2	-	CASSFFTSGIDYEQYF	TGTGCCAGCAGCTTTTTCACTAGCGGGATTGACTACGAGCAGTACTTC
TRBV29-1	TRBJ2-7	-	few	CSVEGETATYEQYF	TGCAGCGTTGAAGGGGAGACAGCGACCTACGAGCAGTACTTC
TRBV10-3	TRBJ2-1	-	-	CAISGPYNEQFF	TGTGCCATCAGTGGACCCTACAATGAGCAGTTCTTC
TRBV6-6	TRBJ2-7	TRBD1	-	CASSVQGAAYNEQYF	TGTGCCAGCAGCGTACAGGGGGCCGCCTACAATGAGCAGTACTTC
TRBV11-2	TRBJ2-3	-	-	CASSFGRRDTQYF	TGTGCCAGCAGCTTCGGACGGAGAGATACGCAGTATTTT
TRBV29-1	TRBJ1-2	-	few	CSVRDISNYGYTF	TGCAGCGTTCGGGACATATCTAACTATGGCTACACCTTC
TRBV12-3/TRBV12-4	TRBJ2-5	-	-	CASSLDRVYQETQYF	TGTGCCAGCAGTTTAGATCGGGTCTACCAAGAGACCCAGTACTTC
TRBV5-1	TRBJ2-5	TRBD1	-	CVSTPDRGETQYF	TGCGTCAGCACCCCCGACAGGGGAGAGACCCAGTACTTC
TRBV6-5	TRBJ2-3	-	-	CASKVAASDTQYF	TGTGCCAGCAAGGTAGCAGCGTCGGATACGCAGTATTTT
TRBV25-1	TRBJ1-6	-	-	CASSGGAYNSPLHF	TGTGCCAGCAGTGGCGGGGCCTATAATTCACCCCTCCACTTT
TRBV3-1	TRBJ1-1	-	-	CASSPAPGGLNTEAFF	TGTGCCAGCAGCCCCGCCCCCGGGGGACTGAACACTGAAGCTTTCTTT
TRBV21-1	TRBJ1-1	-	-	CASSKARVNTEAFF	TGTGCCAGCAGCAAAGCCCGGGTGAACACTGAAGCTTTCTTT
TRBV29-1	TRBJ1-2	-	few	CSVWGWHGYTF	TGCAGCGTTTGGGGATGGCATGGCTACACCTTC
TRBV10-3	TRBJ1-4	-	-	CAISEVGGREKLFF	TGTGCCATCAGTGAGGTCGGAGGACGGGAAAAACTGTTTTTT
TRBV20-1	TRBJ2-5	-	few	CSATPRLAPRETQYF	TGCAGTGCTACCCCAAGGCTAGCGCCCAGGGAGACCCAGTACTTC
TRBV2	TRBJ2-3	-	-	CASSEGFGPDTQYF	TGTGCCAGCAGTGAAGGGTTCGGGCCAGATACGCAGTATTTT
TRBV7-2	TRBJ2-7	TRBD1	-	CASSPDRGRSYEQYF	TGTGCCAGCAGCCCAGACAGGGGCCGCTCCTACGAGCAGTACTTC
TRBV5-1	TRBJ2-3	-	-	CPSSLPTDTQYF	TGCCCCAGCAGCTTGCCCACAGATACGCAGTATTTT
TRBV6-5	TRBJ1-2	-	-	CASIPSLQSYGYTF	TGTGCCAGCATCCCCTCCTTACAATCCTATGGCTACACCTTC
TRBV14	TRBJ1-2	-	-	CASSQSVGGFVYGYTF	TGTGCCAGCAGCCAAAGTGTCGGGGGCTTCGTCTATGGCTACACCTTC
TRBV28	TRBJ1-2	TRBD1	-	CASIPNRGAFSYGYTF	TGTGCCAGCATTCCCAACAGGGGGGCGTTTTCCTATGGCTACACCTTC
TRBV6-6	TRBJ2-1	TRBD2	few	CASSPGLAGAEQFF	TGTGCCAGCAGTCCTGGACTAGCGGGAGCTGAGCAGTTCTTC
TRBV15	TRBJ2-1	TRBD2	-	CATSMRGLAGVSAYNEQFF	TGTGCCACCAGCATGCGAGGACTAGCGGGAGTTTCGGCCTACAATGAGCAGTTCTTC
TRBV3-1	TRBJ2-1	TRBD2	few	CASSYSGPYNEQFF	TGTGCCAGCAGCTATAGCGGGCCGTACAATGAGCAGTTCTTC
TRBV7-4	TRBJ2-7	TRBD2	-	CASSDLVPSGRAETYEQYF	TGTGCCAGCAGCGATTTGGTCCCTAGCGGGAGGGCCGAGACCTACGAGCAGTACTTC
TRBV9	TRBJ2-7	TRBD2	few	CASSVAASGTYEQYF	TGTGCCAGCAGCGTAGCGGCTAGCGGAACCTACGAGCAGTACTTC
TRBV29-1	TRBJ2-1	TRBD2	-	CSVEGLAGGLYEQFF	TGCAGCGTTGAAGGACTAGCGGGAGGGCTTTATGAGCAGTTCTTC
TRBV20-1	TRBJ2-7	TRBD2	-	CSAPVSGPSYEQYF	TGCAGTGCCCCCGTTAGCGGGCCCTCCTACGAGCAGTACTTC
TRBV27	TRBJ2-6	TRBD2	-	CASSPEQPGLAGRSSGANVLTF	TGTGCCAGCAGCCCAGAACAGCCGGGACTAGCGGGTCGTAGCTCTGGGGCCAACGTCCTGACTTTC
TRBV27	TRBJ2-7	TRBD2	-	CASSRLAGSWEQYF	TGTGCCAGCAGTCGACTAGCGGGGAGCTGGGAGCAGTACTTC
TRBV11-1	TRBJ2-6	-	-	CASSLVSGWGANVLTF	TGTGCCAGCAGCTTAGTGTCGGGCTGGGGGGCCAACGTCCTGACTTTC
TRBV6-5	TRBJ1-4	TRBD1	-	CASSLLTGGANEKLFF	TGTGCCAGCAGCCTTTTAACAGGGGGGGCTAATGAAAAACTGTTTTTT
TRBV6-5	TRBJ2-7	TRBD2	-	CASSFGTSGFYEQYF	TGTGCCAGCAGTTTCGGGACTAGTGGATTCTACGAGCAGTACTTC
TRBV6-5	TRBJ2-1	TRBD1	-	CASSYGPGQGKNEQFF	TGTGCCAGCAGTTACGGCCCGGGACAGGGGAAAAATGAGCAGTTCTTC
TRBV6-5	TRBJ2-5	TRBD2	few	CASSPGRGSETQYF	TGTGCCAGCAGCCCGGGGAGGGGAAGCGAGACCCAGTACTTC
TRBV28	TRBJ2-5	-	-	CASSSSRGRGVLTQYF	TGTGCCAGCAGTTCCTCCCGGGGCAGGGGAGTTCTGACCCAGTACTTC
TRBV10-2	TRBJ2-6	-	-	CASSEPKVGSGANVLTF	TGCGCCAGCAGTGAGCCAAAGGTCGGCTCTGGGGCCAACGTCCTGACTTTC
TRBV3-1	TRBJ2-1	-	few	CASSQDLANNEQFF	TGTGCCAGCAGCCAAGACCTAGCGAACAATGAGCAGTTCTTC
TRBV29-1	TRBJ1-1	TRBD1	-	CSGGQGMAEAFF	TGCAGCGGGGGACAGGGAATGGCTGAAGCTTTCTTT
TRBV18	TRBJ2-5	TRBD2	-	CASSPFLTSRETQYF	TGTGCCAGCTCACCATTTCTGACTAGCCGAGAGACCCAGTACTTC
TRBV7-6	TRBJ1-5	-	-	CASSGGAVNQPQHF	TGTGCCAGCAGCGGAGGGGCGGTCAATCAGCCCCAGCATTTT
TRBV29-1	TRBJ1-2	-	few	CSVEDGGRENGYTF	TGCAGCGTTGAAGATGGTGGCAGGGAGAATGGCTACACCTTC
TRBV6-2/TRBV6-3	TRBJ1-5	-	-	CASSPLSRGLNQPQHF	TGTGCCAGCAGTCCACTTTCACGGGGGCTCAATCAGCCCCAGCATTTT
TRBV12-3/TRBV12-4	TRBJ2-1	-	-	CASSVRWKEQFF	TGTGCCAGCAGTGTGCGGTGGAAGGAGCAGTTCTTC
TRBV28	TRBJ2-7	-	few	CASSLSGALDEQYF	TGTGCCAGCAGTTTGAGTGGGGCGCTTGACGAGCAGTACTTC